This T cell receptor beta chain derives from a study of blood T cell repertoires in COVID-19. The wider study: The United States, Italy and Spain supplied acute and convalescent COVID-19 samples. Sources were T cells, B-cell-depleted T cells, or PBMCs; the material itself was cDNA or gDNA.

The CDR3 contains 13 residues. After removal of 5 bases from V and 2 bases from J, the junction contained 5 bases not matched to a gene. The germline gives CDR1 GTSNPN, CDR2 SVGIG (reference sequence). Original data processing: From reference gene primer amplification, estimates of nucleated cell counts were derived. The table came from immunoSEQ multiplex PCR; TCRdb's copy has only in-frame clones and leaves some out. The DNA was the basis for D and trimming; V, J and clone size are from that table. Here the sample spans around 170,000 clones, roughly four fifths being singletons. The chain is built from TRBV30 and TRBJ2-5; 7 bases are a match to TRBD1. Sequencing was carried out using peripheral blood. The receptor was isolated from a man aged 30-40 years with active or convalescent COVID-19. The CDR3 sequence: CAWGDSRQETQYF. In DNA, the CDR3 is TGTGCCTGGGGGGACAGCAGGCAAGAGACCCAGTACTTC.